The clone carrying this TCR beta chain was recorded many times. These data are taken from a study of CD8 T cells in ankylosing spondylitis. Per the germline V gene, CDR1 is SGHTA and CDR2 is FQGNSA. The CDR3 is 14 residues long. Trimming left V 5 bases short and J 2 bases short, with 12 bases between. Each CDR3 protein is one row after TCRdb ran MiXCR on the 5' RACE reads. The sample records a few hundred thousand distinct CDR3 sequences, about 10% being singletons. The gene calls are TRBV7-2 and TRBJ2-5, with D tentatively TRBD1 (5 bases). Sequencing was carried out using blood, either unsorted or a sorted T cell fraction (not recorded which). The clonotype originates from a male donor with ankylosing spondylitis or in good health (not recorded which). The CDR3 is CASSTRQTQETQYF. The CDR3 nucleotides read TGTGCCAGCAGCACCAGACAGACACAAGAGACCCAGTACTTC. The complete variable domain, with remaining parts taken from reference TRBV7-2 and TRBJ2-5, reads GAGVSQSPSNKVTEKGKDVELRCDPISGHTALYWYRQSLGQGLEFLIYFQGNSAPDKSGLPSDRFSAERTGGSVSTLTIQRTQQEDSAVYLCASSTRQTQETQYFGPGTRLLVL.